The TCR beta chain under discussion was sequenced for a study of post-analysis software for immune sequencing data. In the study overall: Relapsing-remitting, secondary progressive and progressive-relapsing multiple sclerosis were all included among the disease courses.

Study results and limitations: Several TRBV segments (TRBV5-6, TRBV5-1 and TRBV20-1 among them) occurred more frequently in patients than in controls. Samples prepared in the same batch strongly co-clustered by F measure. Comparison with controls showed significantly lower normalized Chao1 diversity in multiple sclerosis patients.

Prepared TCR beta cDNA libraries contained unique molecular identifiers. Input populations of roughly 0.95 to 10 million T cells gave rise to around 480,000 cDNA molecules. TCRdb processed the PCR reads anew with MiXCR; each CDR3 protein has one entry. The sample has roughly 410,000 distinct CDR3 sequences, around 33% seen once. The CDR3 sequence is 12 residues long. Trimming left V 5 bases short and J 16 bases short, with 17 bases between. The V gene's germline CDR1 is MRHNA and CDR2 SNTAGT. This clonotype was seen just once. Its specificity is not known. Source material: blood. The V call is TRBV6-4, the J call TRBJ1-4; D ambiguous. The receptor was isolated from a girl between 10 and 17 years old with multiple sclerosis. CDR3 sequence reads: CASSSGSERRFF. In DNA, the CDR3 is TGTGCCAGCAGTTCGGGATCCGAGAGGAGGTTTTTT.